The TCR beta chain described here comes from a study of blood T cell repertoires in COVID-19. Some clones are missing from TCRdb's copy, which holds only in-frame ones; the method was immunoSEQ multiplex PCR. The sample includes under 150,000 clones, more than 70% seen only once; the top ten take approximately 6.3%. Germline V gives CDR1 MNHNS, CDR2 SASEGT. CDR3 length equals 16 residues. This clone was seen just once. Compared with germline, one end of the junction differs, possibly owing to a read error. The chain joins TRBV6-1 to TRBJ2-1, with 8 nucleotides matching TRBD2. The sequence was obtained from a man older than 75 with active or convalescent COVID-19. The sequenced material came from peripheral blood. The CDR3 sequence is CASTEAGAITYNEQFF. DNA of the CDR3: TGTGCCAGCACTGAAGCGGGGGCTATTACCTACAATGAGCAGTTCTTC.